A single sample is the source of the 5 T cell receptor beta chains below, sequenced in a study of blood T cell repertoires in COVID-19. Sequencing was performed with immunoSEQ multiplex PCR; in TCRdb, only in-frame clones are kept and a portion is missing. This sample has approximately 110,000 clones, with 86% found just once. The source material was peripheral blood. The receptor source for this set is a human donor in a cohort sampled during active COVID-19.

This clone was recorded a few times. The gene calls are TRBV5-4 and TRBJ1-5, with 7 bases lining up with TRBD1. Germline V gene lookup returns CDR1 SGHNT and CDR2 YYREEE (reference sequence). Trimming at V came to 4 bases and at J to 2 bases, leaving 6 bases not matched to a gene. CDR3 length equals 15 residues. The CDR3: CASSVKGAGNQPQHF. The CDR3 nucleotides read TGTGCCAGCAGCGTGAAGGGGGCTGGCAATCAGCCCCAGCATTTT.

This clone was detected once. CDR3 bases: TGTGCCAGCAGCCCACAGGGGTATGCCTATGGCTACACCTTC. As protein: CASSPQGYAYGYTF. The chain has TRBV5-6 and TRBJ1-2, with 7 bases fitting TRBD1. V was pared by 4 bases and J by 4 bases, with 7 bases of the junction left unmatched. This CDR3 contains 14 residues. The germline V gene has CDR1 SGHDT and CDR2 YYEEEE.

This clone was picked up one time. The CDR3 loop is CASSLGQATGGNTIYF. The CDR3 DNA reads as TGTGCCAGCAGCTTAGGACAGGCAACGGGGGGAAACACCATATATTTT. The chain has TRBV7-2 and TRBJ1-3; D possibly corresponds to TRBD1 (6 bases). Trimming pared 1 base from V and 4 bases from J, leaving 14 bases between. CDR1 is SGHTA and CDR2 is FQGNSA in the germline V gene. The CDR3 totals 16 residues.

The chain uses TRBV5-1 and TRBJ1-5, with a tentative D call TRBD1 (5 bases). This CDR3 contains 14 residues. Germline CDR1 and CDR2: SGHRS and YFSETQ. Trimming removed 4 bases at V and 6 bases at J, with 14 bases between. CDR3 amino acids: CASSSGTGSQPQHF. The CDR3 nucleotides read TGCGCCAGCAGCAGCGGGACCGGCAGTCAGCCCCAGCATTTT.

The DNA of the CDR3 is TGTGCCAGCAGTGAATTGGGCAGGCCATCCTACAATGAGCAGTTCTTC. It codes for CASSELGRPSYNEQFF. V is TRBV6-1 and J is TRBJ2-1; D is uncertain. The germline gives CDR1 MNHNS, CDR2 SASEGT. The CDR3 extends over 16 amino acids. V gave up 2 bases and J gave up 1 base, with 12 bases separating them.